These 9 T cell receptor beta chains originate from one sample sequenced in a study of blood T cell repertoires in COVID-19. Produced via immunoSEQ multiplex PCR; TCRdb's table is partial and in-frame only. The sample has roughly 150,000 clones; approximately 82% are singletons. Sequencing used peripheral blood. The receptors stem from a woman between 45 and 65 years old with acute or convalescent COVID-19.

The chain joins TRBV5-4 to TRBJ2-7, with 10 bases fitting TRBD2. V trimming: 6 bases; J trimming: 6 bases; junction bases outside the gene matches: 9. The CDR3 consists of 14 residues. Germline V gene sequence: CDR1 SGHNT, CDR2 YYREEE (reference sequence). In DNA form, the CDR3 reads TGTGCCAGCACCCTTTCGCTAGCGGGGGCCGAGCAGTACTTC. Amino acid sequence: CASTLSLAGAEQYF.

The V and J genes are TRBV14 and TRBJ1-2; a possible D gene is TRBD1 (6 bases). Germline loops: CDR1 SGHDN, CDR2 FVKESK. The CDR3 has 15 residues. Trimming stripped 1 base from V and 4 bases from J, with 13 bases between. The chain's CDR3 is CASSQAFRGFYGYTF. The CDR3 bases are TGTGCCAGCAGCCAAGCCTTCAGGGGATTCTATGGCTACACCTTC.

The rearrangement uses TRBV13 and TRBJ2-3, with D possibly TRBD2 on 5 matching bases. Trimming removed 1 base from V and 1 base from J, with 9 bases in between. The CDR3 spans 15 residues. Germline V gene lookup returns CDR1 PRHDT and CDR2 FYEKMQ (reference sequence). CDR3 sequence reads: CASSLEAGRTDTQYF. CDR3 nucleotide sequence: TGTGCCAGCAGCTTAGAGGCGGGCCGCACAGATACGCAGTATTTT.

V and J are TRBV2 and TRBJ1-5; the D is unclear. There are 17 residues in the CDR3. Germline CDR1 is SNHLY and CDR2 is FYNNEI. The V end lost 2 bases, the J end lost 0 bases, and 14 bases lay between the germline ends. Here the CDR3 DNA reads TGTGCCAGCAGTGAAAGGACGGCGGGAGATAGCAATCAGCCCCAGCATTTT. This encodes CASSERTAGDSNQPQHF.

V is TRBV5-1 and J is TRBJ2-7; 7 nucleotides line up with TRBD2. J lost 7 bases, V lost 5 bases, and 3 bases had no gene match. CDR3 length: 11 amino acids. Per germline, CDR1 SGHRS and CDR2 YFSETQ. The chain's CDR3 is CASRELAEQYF. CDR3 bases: TGCGCCAGCAGAGAACTAGCGGAGCAGTACTTC.

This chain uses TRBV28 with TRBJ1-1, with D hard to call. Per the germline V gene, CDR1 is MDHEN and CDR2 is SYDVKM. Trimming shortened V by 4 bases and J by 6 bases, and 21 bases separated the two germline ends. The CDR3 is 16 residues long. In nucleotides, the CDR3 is TGTGCCAGCAGTTCCACCTTTGGACGGGGTCGGGCTGAAGCTTTCTTT. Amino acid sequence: CASSSTFGRGRAEAFF.

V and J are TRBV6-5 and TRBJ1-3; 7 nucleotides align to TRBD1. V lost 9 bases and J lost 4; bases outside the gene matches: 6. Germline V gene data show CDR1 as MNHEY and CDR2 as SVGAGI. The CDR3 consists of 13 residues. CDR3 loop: CASRQGVGNTIYF. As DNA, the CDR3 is TGTGCCAGTCGACAGGGAGTCGGAAACACCATATATTTT.

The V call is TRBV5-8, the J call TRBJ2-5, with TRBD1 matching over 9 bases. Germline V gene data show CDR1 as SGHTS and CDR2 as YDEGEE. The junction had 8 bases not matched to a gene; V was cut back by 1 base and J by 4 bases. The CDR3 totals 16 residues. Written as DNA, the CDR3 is TGTGCCAGCAGCTTGTTTGGGACAGGGCGCGGAGAGACCCAGTACTTC. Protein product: CASSLFGTGRGETQYF.

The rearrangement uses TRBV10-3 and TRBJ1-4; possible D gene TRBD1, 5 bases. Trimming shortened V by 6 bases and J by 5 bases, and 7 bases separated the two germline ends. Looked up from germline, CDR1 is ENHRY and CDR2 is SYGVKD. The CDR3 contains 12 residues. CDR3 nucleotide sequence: TGTGCCATCAGGCAGGGCAATGAAAAACTGTTTTTT. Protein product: CAIRQGNEKLFF.